This T cell receptor beta chain was obtained from a study of T-cell memory formation after mild COVID-19 (dated by TCRdb to the early 2020s). With regard to the full study: TCR sequence clusters from the two donors were largely donor specific. T-cell clones expanding and contracting after mild COVID-19 in a couple of donors were tracked by longitudinal TCRalpha and TCRbeta repertoire sequencing. The cohort was made up of two young adult volunteers, one female and one male, who were previously healthy. The investigation overall reported the following: Some responding clones were detected in pre-infection memory, which suggested that pre-existing cross-reactive memory T cells had joined the SARS-CoV-2 response. Contracting CD4+ clones were found mainly in CM and EM memory subsets, while CD8+ clones were enriched in EMRA. Balanced CD4/CD8 phenotypes were observed for clones contracting from day 15 to 85, whereas a bias towards CD4+ was observed for a second wave of clones expanding from day 15 to 37. Only a couple of mild cases were covered in the study, and larger cohorts including severe cases with pre-infection samples were considered necessary. The second-wave clones that peaked on day 37 were not confirmed to be SARS-CoV-2 specific.

Sequencing took place on an Illumina NovaSeq 6000. cDNA libraries for TCRalpha and TCRbeta were prepared by 5'RACE using constant-segment primers, with sample barcodes and unique molecular identifiers added. Trizol reagent was used to extract RNA from every sample. Libraries were amplified in two PCR steps, with a second sample barcode and Illumina TruSeq adapters added in the second step. Sequencing of the libraries was done on an Illumina NovaSeq, producing 2 x 150 bp paired-end reads. The published analysis was carried out like this. Demultiplexing of reads and collapsing into UMI-guided consensus sequences were performed with migec v1.2.7. Using mixcr v2.1.11, UMI consensuses were aligned to TRA and TRB V and J templates and then assembled into clonotypes. A clonotype was counted as expanded or contracted only when both edgeR and NoisET called the clonotype significant, with the noise models trained on biological replicates. For edgeR calls, a false discovery rate-adjusted p below 0.01 and a log2 fold-change threshold of 1 were applied. As an exploratory analysis of dynamics, PCA with hierarchical clustering was applied to max-normalized trajectories of the 1000 most abundant clonotypes. Each responding clone was given a CD4 or CD8 phenotype based on the CD4+ and CD8+ repertoires, which had been sequenced separately. TCRdb trimmed public reads at Q25 via fastp, called clones via MiXCR and kept in-frame beta chains. Every CDR3 protein is listed once, alongside the most common genes and DNA of its rows. The V and J calls were determined by TCRdb, not by the authors. The sample yields 450,000 or so distinct CDR3 sequences; around 20% were counted once. The top ten constitute approximately 8.1% of the sample.

From cysteine to phenylalanine, the CDR3 is 16 amino acids long. CDR3 DNA is the only sequence kept; it has 48 bases, read in frame from the first base. Sequences SGHTA (CDR1) and FQGTGA (CDR2) are obtained from the germline V gene. V drops 6 bases and J drops 5 bases, leaving 20 bases in between. Ficoll-Paque density gradient centrifugation was used to isolate PBMCs. With regard to this clonotype: Its antigen is unknown. There are no base qualities to consult, and no much larger clone falls within one base.

The clonotype was recovered from an adult woman who had mild COVID-19 (a few samples of this study predate the infection). The sample titles of this study are shuffled in the database, so cell type and time point are left out; the donor was told from shared clones. The V and J segments used are TRBV7-3 and TRBJ2-1; the D assignment is uncertain and may be TRBD1 or TRBD2, with 5 bases supporting each. The sample consisted of PBMCs or a T cell subset sorted from them (not recorded which). The CDR3 reads CASSNHFKRDHNEQFF. The DNA sequence follows: TGTGCCAGCAGTAACCATTTCAAAAGGGACCACAATGAGCAGTTCTTC.